Below, 12 T cell receptor beta chains from the same sample are listed, as sequenced in a study of beta chain features in type 1 diabetes (dated by TCRdb to 2016 to 2018). Receptor libraries were prepared by the immunoSEQ multiplex PCR assay. All of the isolated RNA was reverse transcribed with the High Capacity cDNA Reverse Transcription Kit, so expressed TCRB transcripts were sequenced. The clones in this table, taken by TCRdb from immuneACCESS, are in-frame only. Not every clone is retained; where verified, under half of the shortfall comes from an unresolved V gene, and the cause of the rest is unknown. The sample table lists hundreds of thousands of clones, around an eighth of them with a count of one. Clones ranked in the top ten supply around 0.04% of the sample. Their recognized antigens are unknown. Study-level results and caveats: Type 1 diabetes patients showed a moderate but significant shortening of TCRB CDR3 length in all four CD4+ subsets.

The material sequenced was naive CD4+ T cells from blood. According to the study, the label for this sample's cell subset or site signals: true naive CD4+ T cells. These receptor sequences come from a man between 18 and 29 years old with type 1 diabetes.

This clone was recorded a few times. The chain is built from TRBV29-1 and TRBJ1-3; 10 bases match TRBD1. CDR3 length: 14 residues. CDR1 SQVTM and CDR2 ANQGSEA come from the germline V gene. With 4 bases clipped from V and 7 bases from J, the junction kept 7 bases outside the gene matches. The CDR3 region has the DNA TGCAGCGTTGGTTCGACAGGGGGCTGGAACACCATATATTTT. Translated, it gives CSVGSTGGWNTIYF.

The chain employs TRBV9 and TRBJ2-5; 12 bases match TRBD2. This CDR3 comprises 16 residues. From germline, CDR1 is SGDLS and CDR2 YYNGEE. V was clipped by 4 bases and J by 1 base; unmatched bases: 5. CDR3 sequence reads: CASSSTLAGGQETQYF. The CDR3 coding sequence is TGTGCCAGCAGCTCCACACTAGCGGGGGGCCAAGAGACCCAGTACTTC.

There are a few counts of this clone. The chain joins TRBV18 to TRBJ1-4; weak D call: TRBD1 (5 bases). The germline V and J ends were trimmed by 3 bases and 7 bases, with 12 bases remaining between them. The CDR3 length is 14 residues. Germline assignment: CDR1 KGHSH and CDR2 LQKENI. The CDR3 coding sequence is TGTGCCAGCTCACCCTCAATCGACAGTGAAAAACTGTTTTTT. Its translation: CASSPSIDSEKLFF.

In its sample, this clone was seen once. The V call is TRBV27, the J call TRBJ2-3, with 9 bases aligning to TRBD2. The V gene end was trimmed by 0 bases and the J gene end by 2 bases; junction bases not matched to a gene: 3. Looked up from germline, CDR1 is MNHEY and CDR2 is SMNVEV (reference sequence). The CDR3 contains 16 residues. CDR3 sequence: CASSLSSGGLTDTQYF. The DNA for the CDR3 is TGTGCCAGCAGTTTATCGAGCGGGGGGCTCACAGATACGCAGTATTTT.

This chain links TRBV29-1 with TRBJ2-2; the D is unclear. CDR3 length equals 13 residues. Germline V CDR1 and CDR2: SQVTM, ANQGSEA. The CDR3 DNA is TGCAGTGGGGTGGCGCCGAGCACCGGGGAGCTGTTTTTT. This encodes CSGVAPSTGELFF.

This clone was seen a few times. J is TRBJ1-1 and V is TRBV7-9; 8 nucleotides agree with TRBD1. The CDR3 is made up of 13 amino acids. Trimming took 4 bases from V and 6 from J; bases not matched to a gene: 4. Germline values: CDR1 SEHNR, CDR2 FQNEAQ (reference sequence). CDR3 coding DNA: TGTGCCAGCAGCTCACAGGGGGACGCTGAAGCTTTCTTT. It is translated as CASSSQGDAEAFF.

This sequence joins TRBV10-3 and TRBJ2-1; 12 nucleotides agree with TRBD2. The CDR3 loop spans 15 amino acids. Germline V gives CDR1 ENHRY, CDR2 SYGVKD. J gave up 7 bases and V 5 bases, and 6 bases lay outside the gene matches. CDR3: CAISPSSGRANEQFF. CDR3 bases: TGTGCCATCAGTCCATCTAGCGGGAGGGCGAATGAGCAGTTCTTC.

This rearrangement joins TRBV9 to TRBJ1-1; 9 positions agree with TRBD1. Germline V gene lookup returns CDR1 SGDLS and CDR2 YYNGEE. Losses at the gene ends were 0 bases for V and 4 bases for J; bases not matched to a gene: 4. The CDR3 totals 15 residues. CDR3 loop: CASSVVGTGTTEAFF. In nucleotides, the CDR3 is TGTGCCAGCAGCGTAGTAGGGACAGGGACCACTGAAGCTTTCTTT.

The rearrangement uses TRBV9 and TRBJ1-3; no reliable D call. This CDR3 has 15 residues. In germline, CDR1 is SGDLS, CDR2 YYNGEE. Trimming removed 0 bases from V and 0 bases from J, with 7 bases in between. This CDR3 reads CASSVGRVSGNTIYF. In DNA form, the CDR3 reads TGTGCCAGCAGCGTAGGAAGAGTCTCTGGAAACACCATATATTTT.

J is TRBJ2-3 and V is TRBV28; 7 bases line up with TRBD1. There are 14 residues in the CDR3. Trimming took 7 bases from V and 3 from J; bases not matched to a gene: 7. The germline CDR1 and CDR2 sequences are MDHEN and SYDVKM. CDR3 DNA sequence: TGTGCCAGCACCCGACAGGGTTTAACAGATACGCAGTATTTT. Residues: CASTRQGLTDTQYF.

This clone was counted only a few times. J is TRBJ2-6 and V is TRBV10-2; D gene uncertain. From germline, CDR1 is WSHSY and CDR2 SAAADI. CDR3 length: 14 amino acids. The V gene lost 7 bases and the J gene lost 8 bases, with 15 bases spanning the gap. CDR3 in amino acids: CASTDPVYPNVLTF. The CDR3 nucleotides read TGCGCCAGCACCGACCCAGTTTATCCCAACGTCCTGACTTTC.

This clone was counted only a few times. The rearrangement joins TRBV6-6 to TRBJ2-1; D not resolved. Per the germline V gene, CDR1 is MNHNY and CDR2 is SVGAGI (reference sequence). The V end lost 5 bases, the J end lost 15 bases, and 14 bases lay between the germline ends. This CDR3 contains 11 residues. CDR3 loop: CASSPGRSRFF. The CDR3 coding sequence is TGTGCCAGCAGTCCCGGCAGGAGTAGGTTCTTC.